One and the same sample provided the 12 T cell receptor beta chains below, sequenced in a study of blood T cell repertoires in COVID-19. TCRdb keeps only in-frame clones here, not all; method: immunoSEQ multiplex PCR. The sample has around 94,000 clones; approximately 86% are singletons. Sequenced: peripheral blood. These receptors were collected from a man of 80 years or more with acute or convalescent COVID-19.

The V call is TRBV5-4, the J call TRBJ2-4; D unresolved. This CDR3 comprises 17 residues. The germline V gene has CDR1 SGHNT and CDR2 YYREEE (reference sequence). V shed 0 bases and J shed 0 bases, with 13 bases lying between them. The CDR3 DNA reads as TGTGCCAGCAGCTTGGCCATCGAGGTGTTAGCCAAAAACATTCAGTACTTC. Translating gives CASSLAIEVLAKNIQYF.

The rearrangement joins TRBV3-1 (or the pseudogene TRBV3-2) to TRBJ2-7; 7 nucleotides line up with TRBD2. V trimming: 2 bases; J trimming: 2 bases; junction bases outside the gene matches: 9. The length of the CDR3 is 16 residues. Germline V gives CDR1 LGHDT, CDR2 YNNKEL (reference sequence). The CDR3 loop reads CASSQRFAGEAYEQYF. Here the CDR3 DNA reads TGTGCCAGCAGCCAAAGGTTCGCGGGGGAAGCCTACGAGCAGTACTTC.

Only one count was recorded for this clone. This chain links TRBV7-9 with TRBJ2-2; 7 bases line up with TRBD1. Germline V gene lookup returns CDR1 SEHNR and CDR2 FQNEAQ (reference sequence). The CDR3 is made up of 15 amino acids. Unmatched junction bases numbered 4, after V lost 2 bases and J lost 4 bases. CDR3 DNA sequence: TGTGCCAGCAGCTTACAGACAGGGAGCACCGGGGAGCTGTTTTTT. Protein sequence: CASSLQTGSTGELFF.

V usage is TRBV11-2 and J usage is TRBJ2-5; D not certain. Germline V gene sequence: CDR1 SGHAT, CDR2 FQNNGV. The CDR3 has 13 residues. Trimming stripped 2 bases from V and 5 bases from J, with 9 bases between. CDR3 coding DNA: TGTGCCAGCAGCTTAAACGCCTACGAGACCCAGTACTTC. Translated, it gives CASSLNAYETQYF.

The J gene is TRBJ2-7, the V gene TRBV4-2, with 7 bases that match TRBD2. J lost 2 bases, V lost 5 bases, and 9 bases had no gene match. The CDR3 consists of 15 residues. In germline, CDR1 is LGHNA, CDR2 YNFKEQ. The CDR3 spells CASSSERGGPYEQYF. CDR3 coding DNA: TGTGCCAGCAGCTCCGAGCGGGGAGGGCCCTACGAGCAGTACTTC.

The CDR3 loop reads CASSLGRDTWEKLFF. The CDR3 DNA reads as TGTGCCAGCAGCTTAGGCCGGGACACCTGGGAAAAACTGTTTTTT. V and J are TRBV7-8 and TRBJ1-4, with TRBD1 as a possible D gene (6 bases). The CDR3 contains 15 residues. In germline, CDR1 is SGHVS, CDR2 FQNEAQ. The germline V and J ends were trimmed by 1 base and 8 bases, with 14 bases remaining between them.

CDR3 sequence reads: CASSLVAGVGQPQHF. DNA for the CDR3: TGTGCCAGCAGCTTAGTGGCAGGGGTGGGTCAGCCCCAGCATTTT. V is TRBV7-2 and J is TRBJ1-5; D possibly corresponds to TRBD1 (6 bases). The ends were cut back, 1 base at V and 6 bases at J, with 13 bases in the middle. Germline V gene sequence: CDR1 SGHTA, CDR2 FQGNSA. The CDR3 covers 15 residues.

The chain recombines TRBV7-9 with TRBJ2-3; 15 bases line up with TRBD2. The trim removed 5 bases at V and 6 bases at J, leaving 6 bases unmatched. The CDR3 has 16 residues. Germline assignment: CDR1 SEHNR and CDR2 FQNEAQ (reference sequence). The CDR3 DNA sequence: TGTGCCAGCAGCCGTGGGACTAGCGGGAGGACTGATACGCAGTATTTT. Translating it yields CASSRGTSGRTDTQYF.

V and J are TRBV10-3 and TRBJ2-1; D unclear. The CDR3 runs to 16 residues. Germline values: CDR1 ENHRY, CDR2 SYGVKD. Trimming pared 6 bases from V and 2 bases from J, leaving 17 bases between. The CDR3 sequence: CAISLSGLKTYNEQFF. The DNA of the CDR3 is TGTGCCATCAGCCTGTCTGGGCTTAAGACCTACAATGAGCAGTTCTTC.

The chain recombines TRBV5-1 with TRBJ1-2; D not certain. CDR1 SGHRS and CDR2 YFSETQ come from the germline V gene. Trimming pared 3 bases from V and 9 bases from J, leaving 24 bases between. This CDR3 is 16 amino acids long. CDR3 in DNA: TGCGCCAGCAGCTCTCTGCTCCGGGGATCAACTATGCGCTACACCTTC. Encoded protein: CASSSLLRGSTMRYTF.

This clone was recorded once. V and J are TRBV7-2 and TRBJ2-5; 10 positions agree with TRBD2. With 4 bases clipped from V and 4 bases from J, the junction kept 6 bases outside the gene matches. The CDR3 covers 15 residues. The germline CDR1 and CDR2 sequences are SGHTA and FQGNSA. The CDR3 DNA reads as TGTGCCAGCAGCTCGTATCGACTAGCGGGAGAGACCCAGTACTTC. Amino acid sequence: CASSSYRLAGETQYF.

This sequence joins TRBV27 and TRBJ1-2; no firm D call. Germline CDR1 is MNHEY and CDR2 is SMNVEV (reference sequence). The V gene lost 5 bases and the J gene lost 1 base, with 8 bases spanning the gap. The CDR3 is 13 amino acids. For the CDR3, the DNA is TGTGCCAGCAGTCCAACAGTTAACTATGGCTACACCTTC. It encodes CASSPTVNYGYTF.